This T cell receptor beta chain came from a study of cytomegalovirus exposure and HLA in healthy donors (dated by TCRdb to 2016 to 2017). Study-level background: An earlier analysis of several hundred of the donors reported 276 Gb of sequence data and 117 million unique TCR beta sequences obtained from some 200 million T cells. The number of donors typed differed by locus, with 629-630 for A, B, C, DRB1 and DQB1, 522 for DQA1, 600 to 610 for DPA1, and around 430 for DPB1. Because of strong linkage in the cohort, four or five DR-DQ haplotypes were treated as single units for association and clustering. Every discovery cohort repertoire had been produced on one sequencing platform. HLA typing covered class I and class II loci at four-digit resolution. An early release covering about 600 HLA-typed donors comprised approximately 300 gigabases of sequencing data and roughly 86 million unique TCR sequences. Donor age, sex, ethnicity and CMV serostatus were collected together with the repertoire data. In a later genetic analysis, genome-wide SNP genotypes for about three fifths of the roughly 670 donors were used, and that subset was treated as a discovery cohort. Among the approximately 400 genotyped donors, approximately 82% belonged to the genetic ancestry cluster associated with self-reported Caucasian donors. The study used immunosequencing to profile the T cell repertoires of 666 subjects and linked those repertoires to cytomegalovirus serostatus. Among about 410 genotyped donors of the cohort, an average of roughly 230,000 unique TCR beta nucleotide sequences was sequenced per donor, of which 15% to 20% were non-productive. An earlier analysis of roughly 580 of the donors used high-throughput TCR beta sequencing to judge whether each TCR beta V gene segment behaved as functional or pseudogenic. In a later analysis, previously published TCR beta repertoires from 550 to 750 donors were re-analyzed and high-resolution HLA genotyping was added so that TCR occurrence patterns could be studied. The study combined high-throughput TCR immunosequencing, statistical association of individual TCRs with disease status, and machine learning to predict cytomegalovirus infection status. Along with the approximately 650-subject first cohort, a separate validation cohort of over 90 different subjects was used. Rather than drawing on any new phenotypic data, the later analysis identified candidate immune exposures from TCR beta sequences and the way those sequences occurred across donors. The aim of the study was to test whether cataloging public T cell receptors could identify signatures of past pathogen exposure. Beyond this particular receptor, the publication reports: Sequencing depth was assumed to be roughly uniform across donors in the presence/absence analyses, though that assumption may not hold. An association between a missense DCLRE1C variant and V-gene and J-gene trimming of TCR beta chains was found in a later genetic analysis and replicated in an independent cohort. The authors suggested that the approach could potentially be extended to other disease states and immunological phenotypes. Most TCR sequences were seen in very few donors, while some public TCRs were found in many individuals. Several of the top co-occurrence clusters appeared to be linked to parvovirus B19, influenza, CMV and Epstein-Barr virus, according to a later analysis. In a later analysis, the rate of TCR association differed among HLA loci, with DRB1 alleles having the most associated TCRs and HLA-C alleles having the fewest. Because counts were too low, about 15 rarely observed V segments, including chromosome 9 orphons, were left out of the earlier analysis of several hundred of the donors. An earlier analysis of approximately 530 of the donors showed that most TCR beta V segments appeared in productive rearrangements either about 90% or about 30% of the time, which broadly matched IMGT annotations. Correlated functional status among segregating V segments might reflect linkage disequilibrium, but an unknown experimental factor could not be ruled out. Some IMGT-functional V segments, including TRBV6-2 and TRBV6-3, could not be distinguished by the 87-base-pair reads and were therefore excluded. In a later analysis, HLA-associated TCR beta chains showed more clonal expansion and lower generation probabilities than non-associated chains that were equally common. The study listed 150 to 200 TCR beta chains as associated with cytomegalovirus. The classifier was reported to diagnose cytomegalovirus status with high specificity and sensitivity in both the original and validation cohorts. Specific HLA alleles were associated with 18,000 or so TCR beta sequences at a false discovery rate of 0.05 in a later analysis. Only TCR beta chains were sequenced in this cohort, and the absence of alpha or paired-chain data limited detectable features. A cluster of highly shared sequence variants was judged likely to be a technical artifact of the sequencing pipeline. Because HLA typing was unavailable for some donors at each locus, only the typed subset was used in association tests. The only immune exposure information available for the cohort was CMV serostatus. A further reported finding was that TCR beta sequences accurately predicted the HLA-A and HLA-B alleles for most subjects in the first cohort. In a later genetic analysis, fewer N-insertions in productive TCRs were reported among donors in an Asian-associated ancestry cluster than the 666-donor mean. Assigning TCR associations to individual alleles was difficult when HLA alleles, especially DR and DQ, strongly co-occurred. A few of the identified cytomegalovirus-associated TCR beta chains were confirmed in vitro to be specific for cytomegalovirus antigens. In a later analysis, most CMV-associated TCR beta chains were found to appear HLA-restricted, with HLA associations seemingly driven largely by CMV exposure.

In total, fewer than 750 healthy bone marrow donors made up the cohort. At the time of sampling, every cohort member was nominally healthy, though immune exposures that went unrecorded were likely present. The donor was CMV seropositive and belonged to the group of more than 250 seropositive cohort members. A peripheral blood sample was provided by each donor, and peripheral blood mononuclear cells were used for TCR beta sequencing. The Qiagen DNeasy Blood Extraction Kit was used to extract genomic DNA from the blood cell samples. The library came from the immunoSEQ multiplex PCR assay. For the multiplex PCR, a mixture combining 60 forward primers for TCR Vbeta segments and 13 reverse primers for TCR Jbeta segments was used. Amplification of the CDR3 region of rearranged TCR beta genes was performed with a multiplex PCR assay on genomic DNA. The Illumina HiSeq System was used to sequence the amplified TCR beta libraries as 87-base-pair reads. Processing in the source paper ran as follows. A later analysis tallied tens of millions of unique TCR beta chains across the 600 to 700 repertoires, and approximately 11 million of those chains were shared by two or more donors. Raw reads were error-corrected and collapsed into unique sequences by a nearest-neighbor algorithm in which closely related sequences were merged to remove PCR and sequencing errors. To assign V, D and J gene segments, CDR3 sequences were aligned to IMGT reference sequences. For a sequence to be retained, at least a six-nucleotide match to both a V gene segment and a J gene segment was required. Rearrangements were classified as productive when the CDR3 lacked stop codons and remained in frame with V and J, and all other rearrangements were classified as non-productive. CDR3 was defined according to IMGT convention as the region running from the second conserved V-encoded cysteine to the conserved J-encoded phenylalanine. The earlier analysis of fewer than 750 of the donors excluded sequences that lacked an unambiguous match to a single V gene segment. An earlier analysis of fewer than 750 of the donors called V segments functional above 56.7% productive rearrangements and segregating when the between-donor standard deviation exceeded 5%. To diagnose cytomegalovirus status from the catalog of TCR beta chain sequences, a statistical classification framework was built. V and J gene assignment, in a later analysis, came from comparing TCR nucleotide sequences with IMGT/GENE-DB human TR gene sequences. In a later analysis, CDR3 sequences and most-parsimonious VDJ recombination scenarios were assigned using the TCRdist pipeline. In a later analysis, every TCR beta chain was defined by the combination of its CDR3 amino acid sequence and its V-gene family, and reads without a unique V-gene family were dropped. In a later analysis, around 600 highly shared, low-generation-probability nucleotide sequences were removed to address suspected cross-contamination and a sequencing artifact. In a later analysis, a clonal expansion index was calculated for each public chain from normalized within-repertoire ranks of inferred template counts. In a later analysis, generation probabilities were computed with a VDJ recombination model fitted to out-of-frame rearrangements, and the resulting probabilities were checked against IGoR. In a later analysis, hypergeometric tests were used to score TCR-TCR, TCR-HLA and TCR-CMV co-occurrence, with a repertoire-size bias correction applied to TCR pairs. False discovery rates were estimated in a later analysis by permuting HLA or CMV assignments 20 times. A later analysis grouped co-occurring TCRs with DBSCAN, adding TCRdist sequence similarity when clustering within HLA-allele-positive subsets. Co-occurrence clustering excluded repertoires with fewer than 30,000 or more than 120,000 public chains, plus five with anomalous nucleotide sharing. TCRdb retrieved this table from immuneACCESS and kept in-frame rearrangements only. Not all clones are present; in checked studies, unresolved V genes account for under half, and no reason is known for the remainder. The DNA gave D and trimming, while V, J and clone size come from that table. This sample is represented by about 130,000 clones; more than 80% of them were singletons. The ten largest clones take up around 6.4% of the sample.

Details on this clone: What this receptor recognizes is not known. One base away there is no much larger clone; base qualities are not given.

Between the V and J ends, shortened by 5 bases and 3 bases respectively, the junction contains 14 bases. The CDR1 and CDR2 encoded by the germline V gene (reference sequence) are LNHNV and YYDKDF. The CDR3, from cysteine to phenylalanine, totals 14 residues. Only CDR3 DNA is held: 42 bases, read in frame from base 1. The TCR comes from a woman between 40 and 50 years old in good health and CMV-seropositive. The sample was PBMCs. The chain is assembled from TRBV15 and TRBJ2-7; TRBD2 is a weak D gene call, 6 bases matching. CDR3 protein: CATSPRDWGYEQYF. The nucleotide sequence reads as follows: TGTGCCACCAGCCCCCGGGACTGGGGCTACGAGCAGTACTTC.